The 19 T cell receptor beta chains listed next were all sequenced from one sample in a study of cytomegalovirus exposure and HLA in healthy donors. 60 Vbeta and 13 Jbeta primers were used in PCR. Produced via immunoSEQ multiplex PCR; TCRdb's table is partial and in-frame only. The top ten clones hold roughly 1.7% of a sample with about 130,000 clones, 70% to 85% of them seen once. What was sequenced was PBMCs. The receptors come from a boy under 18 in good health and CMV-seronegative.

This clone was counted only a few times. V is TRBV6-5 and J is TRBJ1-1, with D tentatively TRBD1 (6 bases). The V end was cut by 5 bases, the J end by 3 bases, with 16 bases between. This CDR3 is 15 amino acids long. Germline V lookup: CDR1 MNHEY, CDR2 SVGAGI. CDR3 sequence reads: CASSPGGAGDTEAFF. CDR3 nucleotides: TGTGCCAGCAGTCCCGGGGGGGCCGGGGACACTGAAGCTTTCTTT.

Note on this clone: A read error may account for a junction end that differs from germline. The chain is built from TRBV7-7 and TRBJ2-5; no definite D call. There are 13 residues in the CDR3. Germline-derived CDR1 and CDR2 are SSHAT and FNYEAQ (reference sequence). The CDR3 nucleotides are TGTGCTAGCAGCTTAAACGGCGGAGAGACCCAGTACTTC. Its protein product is CASSLNGGETQYF.

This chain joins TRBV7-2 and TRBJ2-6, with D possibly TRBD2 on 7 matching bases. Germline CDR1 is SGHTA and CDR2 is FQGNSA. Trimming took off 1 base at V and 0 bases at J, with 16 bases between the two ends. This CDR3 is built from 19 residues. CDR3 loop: CASSLGWGGGSSGANVLTF. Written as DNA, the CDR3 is TGTGCCAGCAGCTTAGGTTGGGGAGGGGGAAGCTCTGGGGCCAACGTCCTGACTTTC.

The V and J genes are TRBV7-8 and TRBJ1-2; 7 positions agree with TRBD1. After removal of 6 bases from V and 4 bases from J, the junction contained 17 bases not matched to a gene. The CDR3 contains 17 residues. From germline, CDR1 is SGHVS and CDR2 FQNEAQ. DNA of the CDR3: TGTGCCAGCAGGTCAACTCGACAGGGTTCCCGGGGCTATGGCTACACCTTC. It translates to CASRSTRQGSRGYGYTF.

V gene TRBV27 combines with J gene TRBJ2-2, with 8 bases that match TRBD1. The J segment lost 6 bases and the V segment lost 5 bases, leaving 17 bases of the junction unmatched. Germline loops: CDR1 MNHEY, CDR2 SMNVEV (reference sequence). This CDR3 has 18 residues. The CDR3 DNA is TGTGCCAGCAGTCCTCCTAAAGGGCAGGGGGCTCAGGCCGGGGAGCTGTTTTTT. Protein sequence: CASSPPKGQGAQAGELFF.

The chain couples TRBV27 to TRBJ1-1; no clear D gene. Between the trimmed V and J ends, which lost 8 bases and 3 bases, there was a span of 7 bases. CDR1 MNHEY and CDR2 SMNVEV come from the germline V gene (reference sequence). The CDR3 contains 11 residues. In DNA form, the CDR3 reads TGTGCCAGCTGGGCTTACACTGAAGCTTTCTTT. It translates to CASWAYTEAFF.

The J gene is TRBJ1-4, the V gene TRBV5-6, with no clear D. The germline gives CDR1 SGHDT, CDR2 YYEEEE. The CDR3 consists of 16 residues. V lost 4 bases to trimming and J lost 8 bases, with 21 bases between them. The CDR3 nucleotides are TGTGCCAGCAGCCCCACGGGTGCCGACTGGCGAGAAAAACTGTTTTTT. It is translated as CASSPTGADWREKLFF.

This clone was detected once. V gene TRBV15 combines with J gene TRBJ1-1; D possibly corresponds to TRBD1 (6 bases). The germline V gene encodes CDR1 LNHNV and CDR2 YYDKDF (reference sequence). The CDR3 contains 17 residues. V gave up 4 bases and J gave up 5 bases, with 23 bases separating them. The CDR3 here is CATSMAGTHTSRTEAFF. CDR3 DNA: TGTGCCACCAGCATGGCCGGGACACATACCTCGCGGACTGAAGCTTTCTTT.

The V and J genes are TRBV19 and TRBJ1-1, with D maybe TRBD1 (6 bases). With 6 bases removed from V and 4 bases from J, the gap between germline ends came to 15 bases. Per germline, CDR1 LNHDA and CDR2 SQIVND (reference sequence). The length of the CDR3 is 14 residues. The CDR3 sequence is CASRKGGRGTEAFF. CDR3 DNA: TGTGCCAGTAGAAAGGGGGGGCGGGGCACTGAAGCTTTCTTT.

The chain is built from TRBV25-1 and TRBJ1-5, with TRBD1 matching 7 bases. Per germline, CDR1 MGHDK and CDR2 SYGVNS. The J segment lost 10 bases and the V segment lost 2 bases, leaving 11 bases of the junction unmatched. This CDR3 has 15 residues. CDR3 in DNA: TGTGCCAGCAGTGAACCAGGGGGAGTTGGGGGCCCCCAGCATTTT. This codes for CASSEPGGVGGPQHF.

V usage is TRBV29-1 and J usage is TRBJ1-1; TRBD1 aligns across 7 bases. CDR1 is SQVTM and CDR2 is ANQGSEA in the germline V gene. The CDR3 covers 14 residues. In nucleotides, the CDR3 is TGCAGTTCCGGGACAGAATTAAGGAACACTGAAGCTTTCTTT. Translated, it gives CSSGTELRNTEAFF.

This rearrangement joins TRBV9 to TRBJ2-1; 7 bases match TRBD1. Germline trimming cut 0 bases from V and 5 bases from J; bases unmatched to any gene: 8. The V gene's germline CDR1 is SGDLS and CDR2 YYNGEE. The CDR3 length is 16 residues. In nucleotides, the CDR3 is TGTGCCAGCAGCGTAGGCTTAGGGGGCGCGAACAATGAGCAGTTCTTC. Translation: CASSVGLGGANNEQFF.

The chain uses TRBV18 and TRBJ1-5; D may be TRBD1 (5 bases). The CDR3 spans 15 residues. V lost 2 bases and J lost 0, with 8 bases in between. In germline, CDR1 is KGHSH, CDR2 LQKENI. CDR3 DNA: TGTGCCAGCTCACCAGCAGGGAATAGCAATCAGCCCCAGCATTTT. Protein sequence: CASSPAGNSNQPQHF.

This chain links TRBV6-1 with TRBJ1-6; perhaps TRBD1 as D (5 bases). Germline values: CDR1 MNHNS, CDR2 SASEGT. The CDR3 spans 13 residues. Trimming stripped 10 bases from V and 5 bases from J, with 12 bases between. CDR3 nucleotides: TGTGCCACCCAGGGTATAAATAATTCACCCCTCCACTTT. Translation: CATQGINNSPLHF.

The CDR3 DNA sequence: TGTGCCAGCAGCTCGAGGGCAATAGGACAGGCACCCTACGAGCAGTACTTC. Protein: CASSSRAIGQAPYEQYF. The chain employs TRBV9 and TRBJ2-7, with 7 bases fitting TRBD1. V lost 4 bases and J lost 2; bases outside the gene matches: 15. The CDR3 runs 17 residues. Germline CDR1 is SGDLS and CDR2 is YYNGEE.

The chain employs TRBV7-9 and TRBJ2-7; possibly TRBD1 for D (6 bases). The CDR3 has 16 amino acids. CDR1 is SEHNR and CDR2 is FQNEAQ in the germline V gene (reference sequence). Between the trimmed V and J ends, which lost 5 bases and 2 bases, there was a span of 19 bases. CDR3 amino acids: CASSRPDRLGAYEQYF. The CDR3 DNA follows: TGTGCCAGCAGCCGGCCCGACAGGTTAGGGGCCTACGAGCAGTACTTC.

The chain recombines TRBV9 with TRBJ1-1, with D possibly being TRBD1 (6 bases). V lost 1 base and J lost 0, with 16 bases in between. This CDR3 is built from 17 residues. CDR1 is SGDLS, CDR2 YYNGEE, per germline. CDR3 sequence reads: CASSVTPQGIMNTEAFF. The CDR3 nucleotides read TGTGCCAGCAGCGTAACTCCTCAGGGGATTATGAACACTGAAGCTTTCTTT. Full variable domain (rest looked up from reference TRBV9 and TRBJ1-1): DSGVTQTPKHLITATGQRVTLRCSPRSGDLSVYWYQQSLDQGLQFLIQYYNGEERAKGNILERFSAQQFPDLHSELNLSSLELGDSALYFCASSVTPQGIMNTEAFFGQGTRLTVV.

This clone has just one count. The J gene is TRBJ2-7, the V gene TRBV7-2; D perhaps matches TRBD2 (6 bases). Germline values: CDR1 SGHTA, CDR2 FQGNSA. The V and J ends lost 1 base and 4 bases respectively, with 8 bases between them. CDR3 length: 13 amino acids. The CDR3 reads CASSLVREYEQYF. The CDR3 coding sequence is TGTGCCAGCAGCTTAGTTCGGGAGTACGAGCAGTACTTC.

The CDR3 is CASSTSGSFSYEQYF. Here the CDR3 DNA reads TGTGCCAGCAGTACCAGCGGGAGCTTCTCCTACGAGCAGTACTTC. The chain combines TRBV27 with TRBJ2-7; 8 nucleotides align to TRBD2. Trimming at V came to 5 bases and at J to 0 bases, leaving 6 bases not matched to a gene. In germline, CDR1 is MNHEY, CDR2 SMNVEV (reference sequence). There are 15 residues in the CDR3.